Following are 19 T cell receptor beta chains from one sample sequenced in a study of shared clonotypes between healthy human individuals. TCRdb's table, derived via immunoSEQ multiplex PCR, lists solely in-frame clones and lacks some. The sample consists of 900,000 to 1,200,000 clones, 75% to 80% of them appearing once. Sequencing input: memory CD4+ T cells from PBMCs. Subset meaning: CD45RA-negative fraction. Receptors originate from a young man in good health. Some clones in this sample may be carry-over from other donors' samples.

The CDR3 here is CASSLGGVETQYF. In DNA, the CDR3 is TGTGCCAGCAGCTTAGGGGGTGTAGAGACCCAGTACTTC. The rearrangement joins TRBV11-2 to TRBJ2-5, with D hard to call. Germline V gives CDR1 SGHAT, CDR2 FQNNGV. Deletions cut 1 base from V and 4 bases from J, with 7 bases between. The CDR3 covers 13 residues.

This clone has a single count. The rearrangement joins TRBV9 to TRBJ1-3; D is undetermined. The CDR3 has 12 amino acids. In germline, CDR1 is SGDLS, CDR2 YYNGEE. V was clipped by 3 bases and J by 8 bases, with 9 bases between them. The CDR3 sequence is CASSATIDTIYF. The CDR3 region has the DNA TGTGCCAGCAGCGCGACAATAGACACCATATATTTT.

This chain joins TRBV6-5 and TRBJ2-1; TRBD2 might be the D (6 bases). Germline lookup yields CDR1 MNHEY and CDR2 SVGAGI. V gave up 8 bases and J gave up 7 bases, with 15 bases separating them. This CDR3 has 13 residues. The CDR3 loop reads CASGRDFTNEQFF. In DNA, the CDR3 is TGTGCCAGCGGCCGGGACTTCACAAATGAGCAGTTCTTC.

The V and J genes are TRBV5-4 and TRBJ2-1; TRBD2 matches at 8 bases. The V gene's germline CDR1 is SGHNT and CDR2 YYREEE (reference sequence). The CDR3 runs to 16 residues. V lost 3 bases to trimming and J lost 8 bases; unmatched junction nucleotides: 13. For the CDR3, the DNA is TGTGCCAGCAGCTCCGAGGCGAGGACTAGCTCCCATGAGCAGTTCTTC. Translated, it gives CASSSEARTSSHEQFF.

This clone was recorded a few times. This chain connects TRBV25-1 to TRBJ1-4, with D unresolved. CDR3 length: 13 residues. Germline lookup yields CDR1 MGHDK and CDR2 SYGVNS. The V end lost 0 bases, the J end lost 10 bases, and 9 bases lay between the germline ends. As DNA, the CDR3 is TGTGCCAGCAGTGAATATATTGAGGGAAAACTGTTTTTT. Translating gives CASSEYIEGKLFF.

The CDR3 nucleotides read TGCGCCAGCAGCCAAGAGGACAGGCCTCGGGAGCAGTACTTC. This sequence encodes CASSQEDRPREQYF. The chain links TRBV4-1 to TRBJ2-7, with 7 bases aligning to TRBD1. The CDR3 is made up of 14 amino acids. V trimming: 0 bases; J trimming: 7 bases; junction bases outside the gene matches: 6. Looked up from germline, CDR1 is MGHRA and CDR2 is YSYEKL.

The CDR3 nucleotides read TGTGCCAGCAGCAGAGACAGGGGCCACCCCTACGAGCAGTACTTC. Encoded protein: CASSRDRGHPYEQYF. This chain links TRBV27 with TRBJ2-7; 8 positions match TRBD1. The CDR3 loop spans 15 amino acids. Germline CDR1 is MNHEY and CDR2 is SMNVEV (reference sequence). V was clipped by 6 bases and J by 2 bases; unmatched bases: 9.

This clone was found once. The chain combines TRBV7-2 with TRBJ2-7; TRBD2 matches at 12 bases. The CDR3 extends over 15 amino acids. Germline CDR1 reads SGHTA; CDR2 reads FQGNSA. J was trimmed by 4 bases and V by 5 bases; bases with no gene match: 6. The CDR3 bases are TGTGCCAGCAGCCCCGGACTAGCGGGGACGTACGAGCAGTACTTC. Its protein is CASSPGLAGTYEQYF.

The rearrangement uses TRBV7-9 and TRBJ2-7; 10 bases line up with TRBD1. Germline V CDR1 and CDR2: SEHNR, FQNEAQ (reference sequence). The CDR3 runs 16 residues. With V trimmed by 1 base and J by 7 bases, 10 bases remained unmatched. The CDR3 is CASSLGPRQGAGEQYF. The CDR3 region has the DNA TGTGCCAGCAGCTTAGGGCCGCGACAGGGGGCTGGAGAGCAGTACTTC.

The chain carries TRBV28 and TRBJ1-4; TRBD1 agrees at 12 bases. Trimming removed 7 bases from V and 7 bases from J; junction bases left unmatched: 13. CDR1 is MDHEN, CDR2 SYDVKM, per germline. CDR3 length: 17 amino acids. The CDR3 reads CASTPGGGQGATEKLFF. DNA for the CDR3: TGTGCCAGCACTCCGGGCGGGGGACAGGGGGCGACTGAAAAACTGTTTTTT. The full variable domain, rest sourced from reference TRBV28 and TRBJ1-4, is DVKVTQSSRYLVKRTGEKVFLECVQDMDHENMFWYRQDPGLGLRLIYFSYDVKMKEKGDIPEGYSVSREKKERFSLILESASTNQTSMYLCASTPGGGQGATEKLFFGSGTQLSVL.

The chain is built from TRBV4-1 and TRBJ2-5, with 14 bases matching TRBD2. The CDR3 is made up of 16 amino acids. Per germline, CDR1 MGHRA and CDR2 YSYEKL. Trimming cost V 5 bases and J 5 bases; bases outside gene matches: 7. CDR3 in DNA: TGCGCCAGCAGCACCGGGACTAGCGGGGGCGGGGAGACCCAGTACTTC. Its protein product is CASSTGTSGGGETQYF.

Regarding this clone: Other DNA sequences within the sample encode an identical CDR3. J is TRBJ1-1 and V is TRBV6-5; D possibly corresponds to TRBD1 (5 bases). The V gene lost 0 bases and the J gene lost 4 bases, with 12 bases spanning the gap. The CDR3 is 15 amino acids. Germline CDR1 MNHEY, CDR2 SVGAGI. CDR3 DNA sequence: TGTGCCAGCAGTTACTCGACTGGGGGGGGCACTGAAGCTTTCTTT. Translated: CASSYSTGGGTEAFF.

V gene TRBV6-5 combines with J gene TRBJ1-1, with TRBD1 matching over 11 bases. Trimming removed 2 bases from V and 4 bases from J; junction bases left unmatched: 0. CDR3 length equals 14 residues. Germline V gene lookup returns CDR1 MNHEY and CDR2 SVGAGI. The CDR3 loop is CASSYGQGATEAFF. DNA of the CDR3: TGTGCCAGCAGTTACGGACAGGGGGCCACTGAAGCTTTCTTT.

This clone was seen at least ten times. This rearrangement joins TRBV2 to TRBJ1-5; 8 bases line up with TRBD1. Trimming took 7 bases from V and 2 from J; bases not matched to a gene: 4. The germline V gene encodes CDR1 SNHLY and CDR2 FYNNEI. The CDR3 sequence is 14 residues long. CDR3 coding DNA: TGTGCCAGCACCTCGACAGGGGGCAATCAGCCCCAGCATTTT. This translates into CASTSTGGNQPQHF. Complete variable domain (other parts from reference TRBV2 and TRBJ1-5): EPEVTQTPSHQVTQMGQEVILRCVPISNHLYFYWYRQILGQKVEFLVSFYNNEISEKSEIFDDQFSVERPDGSNFTLKIRSTKLEDSAMYFCASTSTGGNQPQHFGDGTRLSIL.

This clone was observed a few times. V gene TRBV6-6 combines with J gene TRBJ2-3, with D possibly being TRBD1 (6 bases). Germline CDR1 and CDR2: MNHNY and SVGAGI (reference sequence). The CDR3 is 16 amino acids. With 7 bases removed from V and 0 bases from J, the gap between germline ends came to 17 bases. CDR3 in DNA: TGTGCCAGCACCATAAGGACAGTCCAAAGCACAGATACGCAGTATTTT. Amino acid sequence: CASTIRTVQSTDTQYF.

The chain employs TRBV19 and TRBJ1-6; D unclear. The CDR3 runs to 14 residues. V lost 5 bases to trimming and J lost 14 bases, with 19 bases between them. Per germline, CDR1 LNHDA and CDR2 SQIVND (reference sequence). The CDR3 is CASSPRTWNLTLHF. The CDR3 nucleotides read TGTGCCAGTAGTCCCAGGACCTGGAATTTGACCCTCCACTTT.

This chain connects TRBV30 to TRBJ2-4; 9 bases agree with TRBD1. The germline V gene encodes CDR1 GTSNPN and CDR2 SVGIG (reference sequence). V shed 2 bases, J shed 6 bases, and the junction held 8 bases outside the gene matches. CDR3 size: 15 residues. CDR3 protein: CAWSQTGGLGNIQYF. The CDR3 bases are TGTGCCTGGAGTCAAACAGGGGGCCTGGGAAACATTCAGTACTTC.

This clone has at least ten counts. The chain couples TRBV10-2 to TRBJ2-7; D unclear. Germline CDR1 and CDR2: WSHSY and SAAADI. This CDR3 contains 14 residues. V shed 3 bases and J shed 10 bases, with 19 bases lying between them. The CDR3 protein is CASSDQLLGGRQYF. The CDR3 DNA reads TGCGCCAGCAGTGATCAATTATTGGGCGGTCGCCAGTACTTC.

The rearrangement uses TRBV4-3 and TRBJ2-1; unclear D gene. Deletions cut 0 bases from V and 1 base from J, with 13 bases between. The CDR3 extends over 17 amino acids. Germline loops: CDR1 LGHNA, CDR2 YSLEER. CDR3 DNA: TGCGCCAGCAGCCAAGACCCCGCTGGCGCGTCCTACAATGAGCAGTTCTTC. This codes for CASSQDPAGASYNEQFF.